These 7 T cell receptor beta chains came from one sample sequenced in a study of CD8 T cells in Susac syndrome. RNA amounts of roughly 0.5 to 1 ug underwent reverse transcription with random hexamers. One entry per CDR3 protein results from TCRdb running MiXCR on the immunoSEQ multiplex PCR reads. The data hold roughly 300,000 distinct CDR3 sequences, with 80% to 90% observed a single time. The sequenced material came from CD8+ T cells from PBMCs. These receptors were collected from a human donor with multiple sclerosis.

This clonotype has just a few counts. The rearrangement joins TRBV7-8 to TRBJ2-1; D possibly corresponds to TRBD2 (5 bases). V was trimmed by 0 bases and J by 7 bases, leaving 10 bases between them. Per germline, CDR1 SGHVS and CDR2 FQNEAQ. The CDR3 contains 14 residues. The CDR3 is CASSLAGVRNEQFF. The CDR3 coding sequence is TGTGCCAGCAGCTTAGCGGGAGTCAGGAATGAGCAGTTCTTC.

CDR3 protein: CASSPGSTYEQYF. The DNA of the CDR3 is TGTGCCAGCTCGCCCGGGAGCACCTACGAGCAGTACTTC. The chain combines TRBV9 with TRBJ2-7, with D perhaps TRBD2 (6 bases). This CDR3 contains 13 residues. Germline CDR1 and CDR2: SGDLS and YYNGEE. V lost 7 bases to trimming and J lost 2 bases, with 13 bases between them.

The chain employs TRBV2 and TRBJ1-6; TRBD1 is a possible D gene (5 bases). Trimming shortened V by 3 bases and J by 10 bases, and 13 bases separated the two germline ends. The germline V gene has CDR1 SNHLY and CDR2 FYNNEI. This CDR3 has 14 residues. The CDR3 nucleotides are TGTGCCAGCAGTGATTGGCAGGGACGGTCACCCCTCCACTTT. It is translated as CASSDWQGRSPLHF.

The rearrangement uses TRBV27 and TRBJ1-5; D ambiguous. Per the germline V gene, CDR1 is MNHEY and CDR2 is SMNVEV (reference sequence). Between the trimmed V and J ends, which lost 2 bases and 8 bases, there was a span of 10 bases. The CDR3 is 13 residues long. CDR3 protein: CASSLNREEPQHF. As DNA, the CDR3 is TGTGCCAGCAGTTTAAACCGAGAGGAGCCCCAGCATTTT.

This clonotype was counted once. V and J are TRBV5-5 and TRBJ2-7; D unresolved. This CDR3 is 14 amino acids long. V lost 2 bases and J 0 bases, leaving 9 bases between the germline ends. The germline CDR1 and CDR2 sequences are SGHKS and YYEKEE (reference sequence). CDR3 loop: CASSFVYGSYEQYF. The CDR3 nucleotides are TGTGCCAGCAGCTTCGTTTATGGCTCCTACGAGCAGTACTTC.

This chain connects TRBV5-4 to TRBJ1-2; tentative D call: TRBD1 (5 bases). Germline V gives CDR1 SGHNT, CDR2 YYREEE (reference sequence). V shed 0 bases and J shed 3 bases, with 21 bases lying between them. CDR3 length: 18 residues. The CDR3 DNA reads TGTGCCAGCAGCTTGGTTGGGAATCCGGGGCCGGCGGACTATGGCTACACCTTC. Residues: CASSLVGNPGPADYGYTF.

DNA for the CDR3: TGTGCCAGCAGTTCCCCCAGTGGGAGGAAGTTCTTC. Translation gives CASSSPSGRKFF. The V call is TRBV12-3 or TRBV12-4, the J call TRBJ2-1, with D perhaps matching TRBD2 (6 bases). V was pared by 4 bases and J by 14 bases, with 15 bases between. The CDR3 contains 12 residues.